These T cell receptor beta chains were read from a single sample in a study of T cells in Graves' hyperthyroidism and ophthalmopathy. TCRdb reprocessed the multiplex PCR reads with MiXCR, giving one entry per CDR3 protein. The sample carries around 700,000 distinct CDR3 sequences, approximately 36% recorded once. The specimen sequenced was blood. The receptors originated from a woman aged 40 to 49 with Graves' hyperthyroidism. The conserved cysteine and the conserved F or W are not part of the CDR3 here. The order of the fields is J gene, V gene, CDR3 protein.

TRBJ1-1,TRBV5-1,ASSFLGAGGTEAF
TRBJ1-1,TRBV29-1,SVTVWVPNTEAF
TRBJ1-2,TRBV11-2,ASSLEKLYGYT
TRBJ1-2,TRBV5-1,ASRSTGLEGSYT
TRBJ2-5,TRBV10-3,AISELETGGWETQY
TRBJ2-5,TRBV20-1,SARRQGGGETQY
TRBJ1-1,TRBV7-9,ASRRGQGGFEAF
TRBJ2-7,TRBV7-9,ASSLGTWDDEQY
TRBJ2-5,TRBV5-1,ASSFRPVPQETQY
TRBJ2-5,TRBV7-2,ASRLNLAGGKTQY
TRBJ2-7,TRBV19,ASRLGAALSYEQY
TRBJ2-3,TRBV7-9,ASSHRKGGRTDTQY
TRBJ1-2,TRBV3-1,ASSHQGVGYGYT
TRBJ2-6,TRBV7-2,ASSPYEGTGANVLT
TRBJ2-7,TRBV2,ASSLSSGATGSYEQY
TRBJ2-5,TRBV2,ASSERPYQY
TRBJ2-7,TRBV5-8,ASRDIRGSNEQY
TRBJ2-5,TRBV4-1,ASSQEGEQTQY
TRBJ2-5,TRBV2,ASSEEPSGQETQY
TRBJ2-2,TRBV19,ASNPPKGNTGELF
TRBJ1-1,TRBV20-1,RGGGDTEAF
TRBJ1-5,TRBV15,ATSRRDLNQPQH
TRBJ1-3,TRBV6-5,ASSLNRATSSGNTIY
TRBJ1-2,TRBV7-9,ASSSLPGVGDGYT
TRBJ2-7,TRBV20-1,SARRGEVYNEQY
TRBJ1-2,TRBV29-1,SVTGAYGYT
TRBJ1-4,TRBV20-1,SALDRGNEKLF
TRBJ1-1,TRBV30,AWSPSGGFGAF
TRBJ1-1,TRBV6-5,ASSYLTGYTEAF
TRBJ1-2,TRBV24-1,ATSDFPRANYGYT
TRBJ1-2,TRBV6-2/TRBV6-3,ASEAGQGIGNT
TRBJ1-6,TRBV12-3/TRBV12-4,ASSFDGQRNSPLH
TRBJ2-7,TRBV4-1,ASSHLAGDAYEQY